A selection of T cell receptor beta chains follows, all from one sample in a study of cytomegalovirus exposure and HLA in healthy donors. The data were produced by immunoSEQ multiplex PCR, yet TCRdb's version contains in-frame clones alone and is incomplete. The clone table shows more than 100,000 clones, with the ten largest holding roughly 4%. The sequenced sample consisted of PBMCs. These receptors originate from a man aged 18-30 years in good health and CMV-seronegative. The CDR3 runs from the conserved cysteine through the conserved F or W. A D gene is named only where the DNA matches it firmly.

CASSFAGVAYNSPLHF	TGCGCCAGCAGCTTCGCAGGGGTCGCCTATAATTCACCCCTCCACTTT	TRBJ1-6	TRBV5-1	NA
CASSEGLNTEAFF	TGTGCCAGCAGCGAGGGGCTGAACACTGAAGCTTTCTTT	TRBJ1-1	TRBV9	NA
CATGRDRGNGELFF	TGTGCCACCGGACGAGACAGGGGCAACGGGGAGCTGTTTTTT	TRBJ2-2	TRBV27	TRBD1
CASRGVAEEQFF	TGCGCCAGCAGGGGAGTGGCGGAGGAGCAGTTCTTC	TRBJ2-1	TRBV10-2	NA
CASSLRGGGYEQYF	TGTGCCAGCAGCTTAAGGGGGGGAGGCTACGAGCAGTACTTC	TRBJ2-7	TRBV7-2	NA
CASGGPYTDTQYF	TGTGCTAGTGGGGGGCCCTACACAGATACGCAGTATTTT	TRBJ2-3	TRBV12-5	NA
CASTLTTGSQPQHF	TGTGCCAGCACTCTCACGACAGGGAGTCAGCCCCAGCATTTT	TRBJ1-5	TRBV6-5	TRBD1
CASSSRWGTSSGNTIYF	TGTGCCAGCAGCTCCCGGTGGGGCACGAGCTCTGGAAACACCATATATTTT	TRBJ1-3	TRBV9	NA
CASSYIEEQYF	TGTGCCAGCAGTTATATCGAAGAGCAGTACTTC	TRBJ2-5	TRBV6-6	NA
CASSPIRGDNEQFF	TGTGCCAGCAGTCCAATCCGGGGAGACAATGAGCAGTTCTTC	TRBJ2-1	TRBV6-5	NA
CASSHSGTAAVLGQFF	TGTGCCAGCAGCCATTCCGGGACAGCCGCAGTTTTAGGGCAGTTCTTC	TRBJ2-1	TRBV5-6	TRBD1
CASSLQGQMNTEAFF	TGTGCCAGTAGTCTACAGGGACAAATGAACACTGAAGCTTTCTTT	TRBJ1-1	TRBV19	NA
CASSVRETYNEQFF	TGTGCCAGCAGTGTGCGGGAAACCTACAATGAGCAGTTCTTC	TRBJ2-1	TRBV2	NA
CATYLERRTDTQYF	TGTGCCACCTACCTCGAGCGGCGCACAGATACGCAGTATTTT	TRBJ2-3	TRBV6-1	NA
CASSLPGTVPSGSRETQYF	TGCGCCAGCAGCCTCCCCGGGACAGTCCCTAGCGGGAGTCGAGAGACCCAGTACTTC	TRBJ2-5	TRBV5-1	TRBD2
CASSQGSGDYGYTF	TGTGCCAGCAGCCAAGGATCGGGGGACTATGGCTACACCTTC	TRBJ1-2	TRBV14	NA
CASSLNTGELFF	TGTGCCAGCAGCCTAAACACCGGGGAGCTGTTTTTT	TRBJ2-2	TRBV5-6	NA
CASSVLLSGELFF	TGTGCCAGCAGCGTGCTCCTGTCCGGGGAACTGTTTTTT	TRBJ1-4	TRBV9	NA
CASSWGTSRYNEQFF	TGTGCCAGCAGCTGGGGGACTAGTAGGTACAATGAGCAGTTCTTC	TRBJ2-1	TRBV5-6	TRBD2
CASSLGRNTEAFF	TGTGCCAGCAGCTTAGGCAGGAACACTGAAGCTTTCTTT	TRBJ1-1	TRBV7-8	NA
CASRGGASGGYTF	TGTGCCAGTAGAGGAGGGGCCAGTGGTGGCTACACCTTC	TRBJ1-2	TRBV19	NA
CASSLLGAGEYNEQFF	TGTGCCAGCAGTTTACTCGGGGCAGGGGAGTACAATGAGCAGTTCTTC	TRBJ2-1	TRBV28	NA
CASIPWGGAYEQYF	TGTGCCAGCATCCCTTGGGGGGGGGCCTACGAGCAGTACTTC	TRBJ2-7	TRBV2	TRBD2
CASSEGGWVYEQYF	TGTGCCAGCAGTGAGGGGGGATGGGTCTACGAGCAGTACTTC	TRBJ2-7	TRBV6-1	NA
CASSLGGGATNEKLFF	TGCGCCAGCAGCTTGGGCGGGGGAGCAACTAATGAAAAACTGTTTTTT	TRBJ1-4	TRBV5-1	NA
CASSRRPTVDTEAFF	TGTGCCAGCAGCCGCCGCCCGACAGTGGACACTGAAGCTTTCTTT	TRBJ1-1	TRBV5-8	NA
CAWRLQGDRAQYF	TGTGCCTGGAGATTACAAGGGGACAGGGCCCAGTACTTC	TRBJ2-5	TRBV30	TRBD1
CASSVEFNQPQHF	TGTGCCAGCAGTGTCGAGTTCAATCAGCCCCAGCATTTT	TRBJ1-5	TRBV2	NA
CATAGFMNTEAFF	TGTGCCACCGCAGGGTTCATGAACACTGAAGCTTTCTTT	TRBJ1-1	TRBV6-1	NA
CASSSGQPSYEQYF	TGCGCCAGCAGCTCCGGACAGCCATCCTACGAGCAGTACTTC	TRBJ2-7	TRBV5-1	NA
CASSAGRTGAPVQFF	TGTGCCAGCAGCGCCGGCCGGACAGGGGCCCCGGTGCAGTTCTTC	TRBJ2-1	TRBV9	TRBD1
CSVATGIETQYF	TGCAGCGTCGCGACAGGGATAGAGACCCAGTACTTC	TRBJ2-5	TRBV29-1	TRBD1
CASSLSGTTTNYGYTF	TGTGCCAGCAGTTTGAGCGGGACAACCACCAACTATGGCTACACCTTC	TRBJ1-2	TRBV28	NA
CASSKRDRGRIGNEQFF	TGTGCCAGCAGCAAGCGGGACAGGGGCCGAATAGGGAATGAGCAGTTCTTC	TRBJ2-1	TRBV21-1	NA
CASRNRQAGGTDTQYF	TGTGCCAGCAGAAACCGCCAGGCGGGGGGCACAGATACGCAGTATTTT	TRBJ2-3	TRBV7-2	TRBD2
CASSQQGTTQPQHF	TGCGCCAGCAGTCAACAGGGAACGACTCAGCCCCAGCATTTT	TRBJ1-5	TRBV10-2	NA
CASSSKMTSAGTQYF	TGCGCCAGCAGCTCGAAGATGACTAGCGCCGGGACCCAGTACTTC	TRBJ2-5	TRBV5-1	TRBD2
CASSLGWRFNEQFF	TGTGCCAGCAGCTTAGGGTGGAGGTTCAATGAGCAGTTCTTC	TRBJ2-1	TRBV11-2	NA
CASSLAKANEQFF	TGCGCCAGCAGCTTAGCGAAGGCTAATGAGCAGTTCTTC	TRBJ2-1	TRBV5-1	NA
CASRTSGDYEQYF	TGTGCCAGCAGGACTAGCGGGGACTACGAGCAGTACTTC	TRBJ2-7	TRBV14	TRBD2
CASSLGSYEQYF	TGTGCCAGCAGCTTGGGCTCATACGAGCAGTACTTC	TRBJ2-7	TRBV7-6	NA
CASSHLAPGFDTEAFF	TGCGCCAGCAGTCACCTCGCCCCAGGGTTTGACACTGAAGCTTTCTTT	TRBJ1-1	TRBV23-1	NA
CASRRGLGGETQYF	TGTGCCAGCAGGAGGGGCCTGGGGGGAGAGACCCAGTACTTC	TRBJ2-5	TRBV2	NA
CASIGTVNTEAFF	TGTGCCAGTATTGGGACTGTGAACACTGAAGCTTTCTTT	TRBJ1-1	TRBV19	NA
CASSRRVNYGYTF	TGTGCCAGCAGCCGCAGGGTTAACTATGGCTACACCTTC	TRBJ1-2	TRBV5-4	NA
CASSNSETQYF	TGTGCCAGCAGTAATAGTGAGACCCAGTACTTC	TRBJ2-5	TRBV6-1	NA
CASSVTGGPNYEQYF	TGTGCCAGCAGCGTGACAGGGGGCCCCAACTACGAGCAGTACTTC	TRBJ2-7	TRBV9	TRBD1
CASSPIGLPFEQYF	TGCGCCAGCAGCCCGATTGGACTACCTTTCGAGCAGTACTTC	TRBJ2-7	TRBV4-1	NA
CASSFLGGADEKLFF	TGTGCCAGCAGCTTTTTAGGGGGCGCCGATGAAAAACTGTTTTTT	TRBJ1-4	TRBV5-6	TRBD1
CASSPLAGGPNTGELFF	TGTGCCAGCAGCCCCCTAGCGGGGGGTCCGAACACCGGGGAGCTGTTTTTT	TRBJ2-2	TRBV4-2	TRBD2
CASSLSQGNYGYTF	TGCGCCAGCAGCCTATCACAGGGTAACTATGGCTACACCTTC	TRBJ1-2	TRBV5-1	NA
CASSEGGTTDTQYF	TGTGCCAGCAGTGAAGGGGGCACTACAGATACGCAGTATTTT	TRBJ2-3	TRBV25-1	NA
CAWNAGLHYEQYF	TGTGCCTGGAACGCGGGACTCCATTACGAGCAGTACTTC	TRBJ2-7	TRBV30	NA